This passage covers 31 T cell receptor beta chains from one sample sequenced in a study of cytomegalovirus exposure and HLA in healthy donors. PCR employed 60 Vbeta and 13 Jbeta primers. Profiled with immunoSEQ multiplex PCR; TCRdb holds only in-frame clones, not every one. The sample consists of about 200,000 clones, roughly 77% of them appearing once. The sample was PBMCs. These receptors came from a man aged 35 to 55 in good health and CMV-seropositive.

This chain connects TRBV4-1 to TRBJ2-1; D is perhaps TRBD2 (7 bases). The germline V gene has CDR1 MGHRA and CDR2 YSYEKL. Trimming shortened V by 0 bases and J by 7 bases, and 19 bases separated the two germline ends. CDR3 length: 17 amino acids. As DNA, the CDR3 is TGCGCCAGCAGCCAAGACCGGCTAGCGGAGGGGGGGAATGAGCAGTTCTTC. Its protein product is CASSQDRLAEGGNEQFF.

This chain connects TRBV4-1 to TRBJ2-7, with 8 positions matching TRBD1. Germline-derived CDR1 and CDR2 are MGHRA and YSYEKL. This CDR3 region has 15 residues. V gave up 3 bases and J gave up 2 bases; unmatched junction bases: 6. In DNA form, the CDR3 reads TGCGCCAGCAGCCAGGTTTTGACAGGGGCCTACGAGCAGTACTTC. Its translation: CASSQVLTGAYEQYF.

Written as DNA, the CDR3 is TGTGCCAGTAGTATGACTAGCGGGGCGTACCCTAGCTCCTACAATGAGCAGTTCTTC. Protein: CASSMTSGAYPSSYNEQFF. The V call is TRBV19, the J call TRBJ2-1; 11 bases line up with TRBD2. The V gene end was trimmed by 3 bases and the J gene end by 0 bases; junction bases not matched to a gene: 10. CDR3 length equals 19 residues. CDR1 LNHDA and CDR2 SQIVND come from the germline V gene (reference sequence).

The chain recombines TRBV25-1 with TRBJ2-2, with 10 nucleotides matching TRBD1. The V and J ends lost 5 bases and 7 bases, in that order; junction bases with no gene match: 13. This CDR3 region has 17 residues. The germline V gene has CDR1 MGHDK and CDR2 SYGVNS. The CDR3 is CASSKSRDRGSGGELFF. In DNA, the CDR3 is TGTGCCAGCAGTAAAAGCCGGGACAGGGGAAGCGGCGGGGAGCTGTTTTTT.

This clone was seen only once. The rearrangement joins TRBV13 to TRBJ1-2, with D hard to call. The CDR3 has 14 amino acids. Germline V lookup: CDR1 PRHDT, CDR2 FYEKMQ (reference sequence). Deletions cut 0 bases from V and 4 bases from J, with 9 bases between. CDR3 bases: TGTGCCAGCAGCTTAGGCGGGGTGGGCTATGGCTACACCTTC. It translates to CASSLGGVGYGYTF.

The J gene is TRBJ2-2, the V gene TRBV19, with TRBD2 matching over 7 bases. CDR3 length equals 15 residues. CDR1 is LNHDA, CDR2 SQIVND, per germline (reference sequence). Unmatched junction bases numbered 6, after V lost 8 bases and J lost 0 bases. CDR3 sequence: CASREAGSNTGELFF. In nucleotides, the CDR3 is TGTGCCAGTCGGGAGGCGGGATCGAACACCGGGGAGCTGTTTTTT. The full variable domain, its missing parts supplied by reference TRBV19 and TRBJ2-2, is DGGITQSPKYLFRKEGQNVTLSCEQNLNHDAMYWYRQDPGQGLRLIYYSQIVNDFQKGDIAEGYSVSREKKESFPLTVTSAQKNPTAFYLCASREAGSNTGELFFGEGSRLTVL.

V and J are TRBV19 and TRBJ2-5, with D unresolved. The J call may be in error: the DNA end matches TRBJ2-7 better. Germline CDR1 LNHDA, CDR2 SQIVND (reference sequence). This CDR3 is built from 14 residues. CDR3 in amino acids: CASSLVWRAHEQYF. CDR3 coding DNA: TGTGCCAGTAGTTTAGTGTGGAGAGCACACGAGCAGTACTTC.

The chain is built from TRBV6-5 and TRBJ2-7; D may be TRBD2 (7 bases). The V end lost 2 bases, the J end lost 6 bases, and 17 bases lay between the germline ends. This CDR3 comprises 15 residues. The germline CDR1 and CDR2 sequences are MNHEY and SVGAGI. CDR3 in amino acids: CASSYALHRGGEQYF. In DNA, the CDR3 is TGTGCCAGCAGTTACGCCTTACATAGGGGGGGCGAGCAGTACTTC.

The chain combines TRBV13 with TRBJ2-3, with TRBD2 identical over 8 bases. V gave up 3 bases and J gave up 4 bases; unmatched junction bases: 3. This CDR3 spans 14 amino acids. The germline V gene has CDR1 PRHDT and CDR2 FYEKMQ (reference sequence). CDR3 region: CASSFSGVSDTQYF. CDR3 nucleotide sequence: TGTGCCAGCAGCTTTAGCGGGGTGTCAGATACGCAGTATTTT.

The rearrangement links TRBV10-3 to TRBJ1-2; 8 positions agree with TRBD1. The CDR3 is 14 residues long. J was trimmed by 7 bases and V by 7 bases; bases with no gene match: 11. Germline V lookup: CDR1 ENHRY, CDR2 SYGVKD. CDR3 in amino acids: CAIMRQGADSGYTF. CDR3 in DNA: TGTGCCATCATGAGGCAGGGGGCGGATAGTGGCTACACCTTC.

This clone was seen a few times. The rearrangement links TRBV7-9 to TRBJ1-3, with 8 bases lining up with TRBD1. Germline assignment: CDR1 SEHNR and CDR2 FQNEAQ (reference sequence). There are 16 residues in the CDR3. With V trimmed by 5 bases and J by 2 bases, 8 bases remained unmatched. For the CDR3, the DNA is TGTGCCAGCAGCCCGCGACAGGGGTGGACTGGAAACACCATATATTTT. It encodes CASSPRQGWTGNTIYF. Variable domain in full (rest from reference TRBV7-9 and TRBJ1-3): DTGVSQNPRHKITKRGQNVTFRCDPISEHNRLYWYRQTLGQGPEFLTYFQNEAQLEKSRLLSDRFSAERPKGSFSTLEIQRTEQGDSAMYLCASSPRQGWTGNTIYFGEGSWLTVV.

The chain carries TRBV2 and TRBJ2-1; 10 bases fit TRBD2. J lost 4 bases, V lost 7 bases, and 4 bases had no gene match. The CDR3 sequence is 14 residues long. The germline V gene encodes CDR1 SNHLY and CDR2 FYNNEI. The CDR3 DNA is TGTGCCAGCAAAGGACTAGCGGCTTACAATGAGCAGTTCTTC. It encodes CASKGLAAYNEQFF.

This chain links TRBV20-1 with TRBJ2-1; D may be TRBD2 (5 bases). The CDR3 spans 11 residues. V gave up 6 bases and J gave up 7 bases, with 10 bases separating them. CDR1 DFQATT and CDR2 SNEGSKA come from the germline V gene (reference sequence). In DNA form, the CDR3 reads TGCAGTGCCACCAGAGGGAATGAGCAGTTCTTC. This translates into CSATRGNEQFF.

The chain carries TRBV7-8 and TRBJ2-7, with 12 positions matching TRBD2. The CDR3 loop spans 17 amino acids. Germline lookup yields CDR1 SGHVS and CDR2 FQNEAQ. V was pared by 3 bases and J by 1 base, with 7 bases of the junction left unmatched. The CDR3 DNA sequence: TGTGCCAGCAGCTTTAAGACGGGACTAGCGGGTTCCTACGAGCAGTACTTC. It translates to CASSFKTGLAGSYEQYF.

This chain uses TRBV7-3 with TRBJ2-5; the D gene is possibly TRBD2 (5 bases). Per germline, CDR1 SGHTA and CDR2 FQGTGA. V was pared by 5 bases and J by 11 bases, with 18 bases between. The CDR3 is 13 residues long. The CDR3 region has the DNA TGTGCCAGCAGCCCCGGAATAGCGAGGGAGCAGTACTTC. Residues: CASSPGIAREQYF.

J is TRBJ1-5 and V is TRBV18, with 7 positions matching TRBD1. V trimming: 5 bases; J trimming: 6 bases; junction bases outside the gene matches: 13. CDR1 and CDR2 from the germline V gene are KGHSH and LQKENI. The length of the CDR3 is 16 residues. CDR3 residues: CASSVKGVQGGQPQHF. The CDR3 DNA reads as TGTGCCAGCTCAGTAAAAGGGGTTCAGGGGGGTCAGCCCCAGCATTTT.

The rearrangement uses TRBV15 and TRBJ2-7, with 10 nucleotides matching TRBD2. Germline assignment: CDR1 LNHNV and CDR2 YYDKDF (reference sequence). This CDR3 has 16 amino acids. V gave up 0 bases and J gave up 2 bases; unmatched junction bases: 4. In nucleotides, the CDR3 is TGTGCCACCAGCAGAGATCGAGCGGGAGGGACCTACGAGCAGTACTTC. Its translation: CATSRDRAGGTYEQYF.

This clone was observed once. The chain recombines TRBV6-6 with TRBJ2-2; TRBD2 agrees at 12 bases. Germline CDR1 is MNHNY and CDR2 is SVGAGI (reference sequence). The CDR3 has 16 amino acids. V was pared by 5 bases and J by 4 bases, with 5 bases of the junction left unmatched. The CDR3 DNA follows: TGTGCCAGCAGTAGCCCTAGCGGGAGGGCCACCGGGGAGCTGTTTTTT. It specifies CASSSPSGRATGELFF.

The chain links TRBV7-2 to TRBJ1-2; a weak D match, TRBD1 (5 bases). Germline values: CDR1 SGHTA, CDR2 FQGNSA. The CDR3 is 14 residues long. V lost 5 bases and J 4 bases, leaving 14 bases between the germline ends. The CDR3 DNA sequence: TGTGCCAGCAGCCCGGCGGGGCAGTTCTATGGCTACACCTTC. Its protein product is CASSPAGQFYGYTF.

This clone was observed a few times. The V call is TRBV4-1, the J call TRBJ1-1; TRBD1 agrees at 7 bases. The V and J ends lost 5 bases and 4 bases, in that order; junction bases with no gene match: 10. Germline CDR1 is MGHRA and CDR2 is YSYEKL. The CDR3 runs 15 residues. CDR3: CASSLVEGAGTEAFF. CDR3 DNA sequence: TGCGCCAGCAGCTTAGTCGAGGGGGCGGGCACTGAAGCTTTCTTT.

J is TRBJ2-4 and V is TRBV4-2; no clear D gene. This CDR3 region has 16 residues. The germline gives CDR1 LGHNA, CDR2 YNFKEQ. V dropped 1 base and J dropped 0 bases, with 10 bases sitting between them. This chain's CDR3 is CASSQVDELAKNIQYF. Here the CDR3 DNA reads TGTGCCAGCAGCCAAGTTGATGAGCTAGCCAAAAACATTCAGTACTTC.

This chain links TRBV7-6 with TRBJ2-1, with 9 bases aligning to TRBD1. The CDR3 has 15 amino acids. V gave up 5 bases and J gave up 4 bases; unmatched junction bases: 6. CDR1 is SGHVS and CDR2 is FNYEAQ in the germline V gene. The CDR3 here is CASSSGTGRYNEQFF. CDR3 bases: TGTGCCAGCAGCAGCGGGACAGGGAGGTACAATGAGCAGTTCTTC.

The rearrangement uses TRBV14 and TRBJ2-7; TRBD1 matches at 8 bases. The germline gives CDR1 SGHDN, CDR2 FVKESK. This CDR3 contains 13 residues. Unmatched junction bases numbered 6, after V lost 6 bases and J lost 5 bases. Here the CDR3 reads CASSPPGGHEQYF. The DNA of the CDR3 is TGTGCCAGCAGTCCGCCAGGGGGCCACGAGCAGTACTTC. Combining the CDR3 with reference TRBV14 and TRBJ2-7 gives the whole variable domain EAGVTQFPSHSVIEKGQTVTLRCDPISGHDNLYWYRRVMGKEIKFLLHFVKESKQDESGMPNNRFLAERTGGTYSTLKVQPAELEDSGVYFCASSPPGGHEQYFGPGTRLTVT.

This clone appeared a single time. This sequence joins TRBV4-1 and TRBJ2-7; no reliable D call. This CDR3 comprises 13 residues. Germline V gene lookup returns CDR1 MGHRA and CDR2 YSYEKL. Trimming removed 0 bases from V and 3 bases from J, with 6 bases in between. The CDR3 protein is CASSQESDYEQYF. CDR3 sequence (DNA): TGCGCCAGCAGCCAAGAATCAGACTACGAGCAGTACTTC.

The chain joins TRBV27 to TRBJ2-2; the D gene is possibly TRBD2 (6 bases). Germline V gene data show CDR1 as MNHEY and CDR2 as SMNVEV (reference sequence). The CDR3 is 16 residues long. With 7 bases removed from V and 1 base from J, the gap between germline ends came to 16 bases. The CDR3 sequence: CASNPSGTLNTGELFF. DNA of the CDR3: TGTGCCAGCAACCCCTCGGGGACTTTGAACACCGGGGAGCTGTTTTTT.

As for this clone: A read error may produce the germline difference seen at one junction end. This chain connects TRBV4-3 to TRBJ1-2; D is uncertain. CDR1 and CDR2 (germline): LGHNA, YSLEER. This CDR3 contains 14 residues. The CDR3 region is CASSQALANYGYTF. The CDR3 nucleotides read TGCGCCAGCAGCCAAGCGCTGGCGAACTACGGCTACACCTTC.

The chain links TRBV19 to TRBJ1-1, with D perhaps matching TRBD1 (5 bases). This CDR3 is built from 15 residues. V gave up 7 bases and J gave up 1 base, with 16 bases separating them. Germline loops: CDR1 LNHDA, CDR2 SQIVND (reference sequence). The CDR3 nucleotides are TGTGCCAGTACCCTAGTCGTCCAGGGGAACACTGAAGCTTTCTTT. Amino acids: CASTLVVQGNTEAFF.

This chain links TRBV7-3 with TRBJ2-3; TRBD2 is a possible D gene (6 bases). This CDR3 is built from 14 residues. From germline, CDR1 is SGHTA and CDR2 FQGTGA. V lost 4 bases and J 2 bases, leaving 10 bases between the germline ends. CDR3 DNA: TGTGCCAGCAGCTCCGGACTACCCACAGATACGCAGTATTTT. Amino acids: CASSSGLPTDTQYF.

V usage is TRBV5-6 and J usage is TRBJ2-7, with TRBD1 as a possible D gene (6 bases). Germline V gene lookup returns CDR1 SGHDT and CDR2 YYEEEE. This CDR3 region has 13 residues. Deletions cut 4 bases from V and 2 bases from J, with 10 bases between. The DNA of the CDR3 is TGTGCCAGCAGCCGGGACACCGCCTACGAGCAGTACTTC. Protein: CASSRDTAYEQYF.

In DNA, the CDR3 is TGCGCCAGCAGTGAACAGGCGGCCTCTTACGAGCAGTACTTC. Residues: CASSEQAASYEQYF. J is TRBJ2-7 and V is TRBV10-2; D is perhaps TRBD1 (5 bases). CDR3 length equals 14 residues. Deletions cut 3 bases from V and 4 bases from J, with 13 bases between. The V gene's germline CDR1 is WSHSY and CDR2 SAAADI.

The J gene is TRBJ1-4, the V gene TRBV19; perhaps TRBD1 as D (6 bases). The CDR3 has 18 amino acids. Germline V gene lookup returns CDR1 LNHDA and CDR2 SQIVND (reference sequence). With 10 bases removed from V and 3 bases from J, the gap between germline ends came to 27 bases. The CDR3 sequence: CATGGELKTGSPNEKLFF. The CDR3 DNA follows: TGTGCCACGGGAGGGGAATTGAAAACAGGGTCCCCTAATGAAAAACTGTTTTTT.